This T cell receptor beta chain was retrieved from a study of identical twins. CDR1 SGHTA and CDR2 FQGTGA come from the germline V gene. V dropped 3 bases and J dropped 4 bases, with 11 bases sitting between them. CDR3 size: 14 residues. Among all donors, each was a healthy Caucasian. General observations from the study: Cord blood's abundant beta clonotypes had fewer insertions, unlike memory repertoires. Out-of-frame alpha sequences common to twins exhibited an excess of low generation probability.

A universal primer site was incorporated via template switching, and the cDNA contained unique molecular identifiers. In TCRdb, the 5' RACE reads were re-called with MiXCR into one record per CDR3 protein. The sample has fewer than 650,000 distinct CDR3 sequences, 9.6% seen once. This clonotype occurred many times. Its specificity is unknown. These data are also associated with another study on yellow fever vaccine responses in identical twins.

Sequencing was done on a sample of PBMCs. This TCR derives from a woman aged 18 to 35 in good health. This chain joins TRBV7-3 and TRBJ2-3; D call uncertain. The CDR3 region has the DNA TGTGCCAGCAGCTTGAAGGGTGGGGCAGATACGCAGTATTTT. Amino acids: CASSLKGGADTQYF.